This record looks at one T cell receptor (beta chain) sequence and its context. Germline CDR1 reads SGHTA; CDR2 reads FQGNSA. The V end lost 1 base, the J end lost 5 bases, and 24 bases lay between the germline ends. CDR3 size: 19 residues. Primers included in the PCR were 60 Vbeta and 13 Jbeta primers. Sequencing was performed with immunoSEQ multiplex PCR; in TCRdb, only in-frame clones are kept and a portion is missing. The repertoire holds roughly 180,000 clones, 75% to 90% seen once, with 6.5% to 8.5% in the top ten. This specimen belongs to a study of cytomegalovirus exposure and HLA in healthy donors.

The sample was PBMCs. The chain combines TRBV7-2 with TRBJ2-1, with a tentative D call TRBD2 (7 bases). The sequence derives from a man in his thirties or forties in good health and CMV-seropositive. CDR3 coding DNA: TGTGCCAGCAGCTTAGTGGGGGGGGCTGTTCCAACCCCAGACAATGAGCAGTTCTTC. This codes for CASSLVGGAVPTPDNEQFF. The full variable domain, its missing parts supplied by reference TRBV7-2 and TRBJ2-1, is GAGVSQSPSNKVTEKGKDVELRCDPISGHTALYWYRQSLGQGLEFLIYFQGNSAPDKSGLPSDRFSAERTGGSVSTLTIQRTQQEDSAVYLCASSLVGGAVPTPDNEQFFGPGTRLTVL.